The rows below give T cell receptor beta chains drawn from one sample of a study of cytomegalovirus exposure and HLA in healthy donors. Produced via immunoSEQ multiplex PCR; TCRdb's table is partial and in-frame only. This repertoire shows approximately 100,000 clones, about 87% found once; its top ten account for around 1.9%. Source material: PBMCs. The receptors stem from a woman between 18 and 30 years old in good health and CMV-seropositive. CDR3s include the opening cysteine and the closing phenylalanine or tryptophan. D genes are given only for firm matches. Not every row has a clone size; where given, it reads once, few, many or a size class.

j_call v_call clone_size d_call cdr3_aa cdr3_nt
TRBJ1-1 TRBV19 - - CASSIGQVANTEAFF TGTGCCAGTAGTATAGGACAGGTGGCGAACACTGAAGCTTTCTTT
TRBJ1-1 TRBV28 - - CASSIGAAGNTEAFF TGTGCCAGCAGCATTGGGGCCGCCGGGAACACTGAAGCTTTCTTT
TRBJ1-4 TRBV5-6 - TRBD1 CASSLHWTGSEKLFF TGTGCCAGCAGCTTGCATTGGACAGGGAGTGAAAAACTGTTTTTT
TRBJ2-3 TRBV9 - - CASQQRYLSDTQYF TGTGCCAGCCAGCAGCGGTACCTTTCAGATACGCAGTATTTT
TRBJ2-5 TRBV6-9 - TRBD1 CAKQGAQEAQYF TGTGCCAAACAGGGGGCTCAGGAGGCCCAGTACTTC
TRBJ2-2 TRBV9 - - CASSVGRNTGELFF TGTGCCAGCAGCGTCGGTAGGAACACCGGGGAGCTGTTTTTT
TRBJ1-2 TRBV5-6 once TRBD1 CASSLAQTGIVDGYTF TGTGCCAGCAGCTTGGCCCAGACAGGGATAGTCGATGGCTACACCTTC
TRBJ1-5 TRBV19 - - CASSIAPSGYSNQPQHF TGTGCCAGTAGTATCGCTCCCTCAGGGTATAGCAATCAGCCCCAGCATTTT
TRBJ2-1 TRBV19 - TRBD2 CASSPSSSGLGYEQFF TGTGCCAGTAGTCCCTCGTCTAGCGGGCTGGGATATGAGCAGTTCTTC
TRBJ1-2 TRBV19 - TRBD1 CASSIAQGGYGYTF TGTGCCAGTAGTATAGCACAGGGGGGCTATGGCTACACCTTC
TRBJ1-5 TRBV6-1 - - CASSFGAGGNQPQHF TGTGCCAGCTCTTTTGGGGCAGGGGGCAATCAGCCCCAGCATTTT
TRBJ2-7 TRBV19 - - CASSIRFRGYEQYF TGTGCCAGTAGTATTCGTTTTAGGGGTTACGAGCAGTACTTC
TRBJ2-5 TRBV10-2 few - CASSVSNVAETQYF TGCGCCAGCAGTGTGTCCAATGTGGCAGAGACCCAGTACTTC
TRBJ2-1 TRBV4-1 - TRBD2 CASSQISGGGYNEQFF TGCGCCAGCAGCCAGATTAGCGGGGGGGGATACAATGAGCAGTTCTTC
TRBJ2-4 TRBV27 - - CASSQQSLGDIQYF TGTGCCAGCAGTCAACAGAGCTTAGGGGACATTCAGTACTTC
TRBJ1-2 TRBV6-1 - TRBD1 CASSVTRDSYGNGYTF TGTGCCAGCAGTGTGACCCGGGACAGCTATGGGAATGGCTACACCTTC
TRBJ1-1 TRBV9 - TRBD1 CASSATGTGNTEAFF TGTGCCAGCAGCGCAACCGGGACAGGGAACACTGAAGCTTTCTTT
TRBJ2-5 TRBV29-1 - TRBD1 CSVPDRVEQETQYF TGCAGCGTCCCCGACAGGGTAGAACAAGAGACCCAGTACTTC
TRBJ2-3 TRBV6-5 - - CASRKGLAADTQYF TGTGCCAGCAGGAAAGGACTGGCAGCAGATACGCAGTATTTT
TRBJ2-3 TRBV29-1 - - CSVEGGSTDTQYF TGCAGCGTTGAAGGGGGCAGCACAGATACGCAGTATTTT
TRBJ2-3 TRBV11-2 - TRBD2 CASSAGRGGADTQYF TGTGCCAGCAGCGCGGGGCGCGGGGGGGCAGATACGCAGTATTTT
TRBJ1-4 TRBV2 once - CASSDRGLGEKLFF TGTGCCAGCAGTGACAGGGGATTGGGTGAAAAACTGTTTTTT
TRBJ2-7 TRBV28 - TRBD1 CASSPDRVSSYEQYF TGTGCCAGCAGCCCCGACAGGGTTTCGTCCTACGAGCAGTACTTC
TRBJ1-6 TRBV7-8 - TRBD1 CASSQKTGGPDNSPLHF TGTGCCAGCAGCCAAAAGACAGGGGGCCCCGATAATTCACCCCTCCACTTT
TRBJ2-6 TRBV5-4 - TRBD1 CASSKGQGARRANVLTF TGTGCCAGCAGCAAGGGACAGGGGGCGCGTAGGGCCAACGTCCTGACTTTC
TRBJ1-1 TRBV27 - TRBD1 CASRQTGGISEAFF TGTGCCAGCAGGCAGACAGGGGGCATCTCTGAAGCTTTCTTT
TRBJ1-6 TRBV5-5 once - CASTTFRGGVNSPLHF TGTGCCAGCACCACTTTTCGAGGGGGGGTCAATTCACCCCTCCACTTT
TRBJ1-5 TRBV5-4 - TRBD1 CASRPGDRVRNQPQHF TGTGCCAGCAGGCCAGGGGACAGGGTACGGAATCAGCCCCAGCATTTT
TRBJ1-2 TRBV20-1 - - CSASRGNGYTF TGCAGTGCTAGCAGAGGGAACGGCTACACCTTC
TRBJ2-5 TRBV7-9 - TRBD2 CASSPGLAGEQETQYF TGTGCCAGCAGCCCTGGACTAGCGGGGGAGCAAGAGACCCAGTACTTC
TRBJ1-5 TRBV6-5 few - CASSYSYNQPQHF TGTGCCAGCAGTTACTCATACAATCAGCCCCAGCATTTT
TRBJ1-3 TRBV14 - - CASSQAYGNTIYF TGTGCCAGCAGCCAAGCTTATGGAAACACCATATATTTT
TRBJ1-2 TRBV28 - - CASSLAPANYGYTF TGTGCCAGCAGTTTAGCGCCGGCTAACTATGGCTACACCTTC
TRBJ1-2 TRBV5-4 - - CASSLRGSNYGYTF TGTGCCAGCAGTTTAAGGGGCTCTAACTATGGCTACACCTTC
TRBJ2-3 TRBV7-9 - TRBD1 CASTRDSQTDTQYF TGTGCCAGCACCCGGGACAGTCAAACAGATACGCAGTATTTT